These 25 T cell receptor beta chains share one sample of origin, sequenced in a study of CD8+CD57+ T cells in acquired aplastic anemia. Patients who underwent sequencing had shown CD8+CD57+ cell expansion by flow cytometry. According to the study, genomic DNA was the template for TCR beta VDJ and CDR3 profiling. TCRdb independently ran MiXCR on the reads; one entry per CDR3 protein. The data show 260,000 or so distinct CDR3 sequences, roughly 80% seen once. The sequenced sample was sorted CD4+, CD8+, or CD8+CD57+ T cells (not recorded which) from PBMCs. The origin of the receptors is a human donor with aplastic anemia.

This clonotype was seen more than once but under ten times. The chain is built from TRBV11-3 and TRBJ2-3; D may match TRBD1 or TRBD2 (5 bases each). The CDR3 consists of 13 residues. The V gene's germline CDR1 is SGHNT and CDR2 YENEEA. Trimming removed 8 bases at V and 3 bases at J, with 12 bases between. The CDR3 loop reads CASGYEGTDTQYF. The CDR3 DNA reads as TGTGCCAGCGGGTACGAGGGGACAGATACGCAGTATTTT. The full variable domain, completed using reference TRBV11-3 and TRBJ2-3, is EAGVVQSPRYKIIEKKQPVAFWCNPISGHNTLYWYLQNLGQGPELLIRYENEEAVDDSQLPKDRFSAERLKGVDSTLKIQPAELGDSAVYLCASGYEGTDTQYFGPGTRLTVL.

V and J are TRBV7-9 and TRBJ2-7; 9 nucleotides match TRBD2. With V trimmed by 4 bases and J by 3 bases, 16 bases remained unmatched. CDR1 and CDR2 from the germline V gene are SEHNR and FQNEAQ (reference sequence). This CDR3 has 18 residues. The CDR3, as DNA: TGTGCCAGCAGCTCGGGACTAGCCACAGATACGCAGTACTACGAGCAGTACTTC. Its protein product is CASSSGLATDTQYYEQYF.

This clonotype was detected only a few times. This CDR3 reads CATSREGPKAFF. The CDR3 DNA follows: TGTGCCACCAGCAGAGAGGGACCAAAGGCTTTCTTT. This sequence joins TRBV15 and TRBJ1-1, with D possibly matching TRBD1 (5 bases). This CDR3 has 12 residues. The germline gives CDR1 LNHNV, CDR2 YYDKDF (reference sequence). The V end lost 0 bases, the J end lost 11 bases, and 10 bases lay between the germline ends. The full variable domain, completed using reference TRBV15 and TRBJ1-1, is DAMVIQNPRYQVTQFGKPVTLSCSQTLNHNVMYWYQQKSSQAPKLLFHYYDKDFNNEADTPDNFQSRRPNTSFCFLDIRSPGLGDTAMYLCATSREGPKAFFGQGTRLTVV.

Only a few counts were recorded for this clonotype. This may stem from a read error, because a much larger clone lies one nucleotide away. The genes are TRBV7-9 and TRBJ2-5, with 10 bases fitting TRBD2. Germline values: CDR1 SEHNR, CDR2 FQNEAQ (reference sequence). Losses at the gene ends were 3 bases for V and 12 bases for J; bases not matched to a gene: 13. This CDR3 is 15 amino acids long. The CDR3: CASSFKRSGGGDEYF. As DNA, the CDR3 is TGTGCCAGCAGCTTTAAAAGAAGCGGGGGGGGCGATGAGTACTTC.

Comments on this clonotype: The missing conserved phenylalanine or tryptophan at the end of this CDR3 makes a read error likely. J is TRBJ1-2 and V is TRBV15; D perhaps matches TRBD1 (5 bases). Germline V gene lookup returns CDR1 LNHNV and CDR2 YYDKDF (reference sequence). The CDR3 totals 15 residues. The CDR3 loop reads CASSRDSDDSYGYTL. The DNA for the CDR3 is TGTGCCAGCAGCAGGGATTCGGACGATAGCTATGGCTACACCTTG.

As for this clonotype: At one boundary the junction diverges from the germline segment, which might be a read error. The V and J genes are TRBV7-3 and TRBJ2-3; D gene uncertain. Germline CDR1 reads SGHTA; CDR2 reads FQGTGA. The CDR3 contains 13 residues. The CDR3 here is CASSFGATGSSTF. The CDR3 nucleotides are TGTGCCAGCAGCTTCGGCGCGACCGGTAGCAGCACATTT. The variable domain in full, with the rest retrieved from reference TRBV7-3 and TRBJ2-3, is GAGVSQTPSNKVTEKGKYVELRCDPISGHTALYWYRQSLGQGPEFLIYFQGTGAADDSGLPNDRFFAVRPEGSVSTLKIQRTERGDSAVYLCASSFGATGSSTFGPGTRLTVL.

This clonotype was recorded only once. The chain is built from TRBV5-5 and TRBJ2-2, with a weak D call TRBD2 (7 bases). CDR1 SGHKS and CDR2 YYEKEE come from the germline V gene (reference sequence). Trimming shortened V by 9 bases and J by 1 base, and 19 bases separated the two germline ends. The CDR3 totals 16 residues. Written as DNA, the CDR3 is TGTGCCACCAGTTTTTGGGGGGGCCAGAACACCGGGGAGCTGTTTTTT. Translation: CATSFWGGQNTGELFF.

This clonotype occurred many times. The genes are TRBV2 and TRBJ2-3, with D uncertain. Germline V lookup: CDR1 SNHLY, CDR2 FYNNEI. V was shortened by 5 bases and J by 4 bases, with 7 bases between the two germline ends. This CDR3 is 12 amino acids long. CDR3 sequence (DNA): TGTGCCAGCAGTCCGACACCAGATACGCAGTATTTT. Protein: CASSPTPDTQYF.

Concerning this clonotype: A read error may explain this, as a much larger clone is one base away. This chain joins TRBV9 and TRBJ2-7; 7 bases are a match to TRBD1. The CDR3 is made up of 18 amino acids. V shed 0 bases, J shed 2 bases, and the junction held 14 bases outside the gene matches. Germline loops: CDR1 SGDLS, CDR2 YYNGEE. The CDR3 nucleotides read TGTGCCAGCAGCGTAGGGGGACAGAGCACAGATATGCCCTACGAGCAGTACGTC. Amino acid sequence: CASSVGGQSTDMPYEQYV.

The chain uses TRBV7-8 and TRBJ1-6, with a weak D call TRBD1 (6 bases). CDR1 and CDR2 (germline): SGHVS, FQNEAQ. This CDR3 is built from 16 residues. With 0 bases removed from V and 13 bases from J, the gap between germline ends came to 19 bases. The DNA for the CDR3 is TGTGCCAGCAGCTTAGCGGGGGGCCGCTATACGCAGCCCCTCCACTTT. This encodes CASSLAGGRYTQPLHF.

V usage is TRBV9 and J usage is TRBJ1-1; a weak D match, TRBD1 (5 bases). The CDR3 consists of 15 residues. The V end lost 2 bases, the J end lost 12 bases, and 23 bases lay between the germline ends. In germline, CDR1 is SGDLS, CDR2 YYNGEE. The CDR3 here is CASSVEVGTTKASFF. CDR3 DNA sequence: TGTGCCAGCAGCGTGGAGGTGGGGACCACTAAAGCTTCTTTCTTT.

CDR3 sequence (DNA): TGTGCCAGCAGCTTAGATCTGACAGGGATGTATGAGCAGTTCTTC. This translates into CASSLDLTGMYEQFF. The rearrangement links TRBV11-3 to TRBJ2-1; 7 bases are a match to TRBD1. The V and J ends lost 0 bases and 8 bases, in that order; junction bases with no gene match: 7. This CDR3 contains 15 residues. The germline V gene encodes CDR1 SGHNT and CDR2 YENEEA.

The sample holds many counts of this clonotype. V usage is TRBV19 and J usage is TRBJ2-1; 9 positions agree with TRBD1. V lost 7 bases and J lost 4; bases outside the gene matches: 5. This CDR3 comprises 14 residues. Per the germline V gene, CDR1 is LNHDA and CDR2 is SQIVND (reference sequence). CDR3 residues: CASNIGQGYNEQFF. CDR3 DNA sequence: TGTGCCAGTAACATCGGACAGGGGTACAATGAGCAGTTCTTC.

Regarding this clonotype: One junction end disagrees with the germline gene, perhaps due to a read error. The chain is built from TRBV7-2 and TRBJ2-7, with D perhaps TRBD1 (6 bases). This CDR3 region has 14 residues. Germline V gene data show CDR1 as SGHTA and CDR2 as FQGNSA. CDR3 region: CASRTRGKGYEQHF. The CDR3 nucleotides read TGTGCCAGCAGGACGAGGGGGAAGGGCTACGAGCAGCACTTC.

The chain joins TRBV5-4 to TRBJ2-1; 9 positions agree with TRBD2. In germline, CDR1 is SGHNT, CDR2 YYREEE (reference sequence). The V segment lost 6 bases and the J segment 8 bases; nucleotides outside the gene matches: 9. This CDR3 contains 14 residues. The CDR3 loop reads CASKGTSSVHEQFF. The CDR3 coding sequence is TGTGCCAGCAAGGGGACTAGCAGTGTGCATGAGCAGTTCTTC.

The chain couples TRBV7-8 to TRBJ2-7; 12 bases align to TRBD2. The junction had 4 bases not matched to a gene; V was cut back by 5 bases and J by 2 bases. The CDR3 spans 15 residues. From germline, CDR1 is SGHVS and CDR2 FQNEAQ. The CDR3 protein is CASSPGLAGTYEQYF. In DNA, the CDR3 is TGTGCCAGCAGCCCCGGACTAGCGGGGACCTACGAGCAGTACTTC.

Concerning this clonotype: A read error is likely, as this CDR3 ends without the conserved phenylalanine or tryptophan. The chain is built from TRBV7-9 and TRBJ1-1; D gene unclear. CDR1 and CDR2 from the germline V gene are SEHNR and FQNEAQ (reference sequence). V lost 6 bases, J lost 7 bases, and 15 bases lay in between. This CDR3 region has 13 residues. The CDR3 loop is CASRSTTGSEAFV. The DNA of the CDR3 is TGTGCCAGCAGGTCCACTACGGGGAGTGAAGCTTTCGTG.

This chain joins TRBV7-2 and TRBJ2-7, with 10 positions matching TRBD2. The germline V gene has CDR1 SGHTA and CDR2 FQGNSA. Germline trimming cut 3 bases from V and 0 bases from J; bases unmatched to any gene: 14. The CDR3 is 19 residues long. The CDR3 reads CASSFRPPTSGVGSYEQYF. CDR3 coding DNA: TGTGCCAGCAGCTTCCGACCACCTACTAGCGGGGTGGGCTCCTACGAGCAGTACTTC.

V and J are TRBV7-9 and TRBJ2-7, with 8 bases lining up with TRBD1. V trimming: 11 bases; J trimming: 10 bases; junction bases outside the gene matches: 22. This CDR3 is built from 15 residues. Germline-derived CDR1 and CDR2 are SEHNR and FQNEAQ (reference sequence). CDR3 in amino acids: CAGQGARETQYFQYV. CDR3 sequence (DNA): TGTGCCGGACAGGGCGCTAGGGAGACCCAGTACTTCCAGTACGTC.

This clonotype was counted many times. This chain links TRBV6-5 with TRBJ1-6; D is unresolved. CDR1 and CDR2 from the germline V gene are MNHEY and SVGAGI. This CDR3 spans 15 amino acids. The V gene lost 0 bases and the J gene lost 7 bases, with 10 bases spanning the gap. This chain's CDR3 is CASSYSVRKNSPLHF. In DNA form, the CDR3 reads TGTGCCAGCAGTTACTCGGTCAGAAAAAATTCACCCCTCCACTTT.

Concerning this clonotype itself: At one boundary the junction diverges from the germline segment, which might be a read error. CDR3 bases: TGTGCCGGCAGGATAGCGGGAGGATCTTACAATGAGCAGTTCTTC. Translating gives CAGRIAGGSYNEQFF. J is TRBJ2-1 and V is TRBV6-4, with 10 bases lining up with TRBD2. Germline V lookup: CDR1 MRHNA, CDR2 SNTAGT. CDR3 size: 15 residues.

Note on this clonotype: Mismatch with germline at one junction end may stem from a read error. V usage is TRBV5-1 and J usage is TRBJ2-3, with D possibly matching TRBD2 (5 bases). CDR1 and CDR2 (germline): SGHRS, YFSETQ. The CDR3 totals 14 residues. CDR3 residues: CASSLTGGPHTHDF. For the CDR3, the DNA is TGCGCCAGCAGCTTAACCGGAGGTCCGCATACGCACGATTTT.

Only a few counts were recorded for this clonotype. The V and J genes are TRBV9 and TRBJ2-3; perhaps D is TRBD1 or TRBD2 (5 bases each). V was clipped by 4 bases and J by 15 bases, with 24 bases between them. Germline assignment: CDR1 SGDLS and CDR2 YYNGEE. The CDR3 is 14 residues long. The CDR3 DNA follows: TGTGCCAGCAGCTTAGCTGGGGGACCCGATACGAACTATTTT. Translated: CASSLAGGPDTNYF.

V and J are TRBV2 and TRBJ1-6; weak D call: TRBD1 (5 bases). With 6 bases removed from V and 14 bases from J, the gap between germline ends came to 17 bases. CDR1 and CDR2 from the germline V gene are SNHLY and FYNNEI. This CDR3 has 13 residues. CDR3 sequence reads: CASRGVRRITLHF. In DNA form, the CDR3 reads TGTGCCAGCAGGGGGGTCAGAAGAATCACCCTCCACTTT.

V is TRBV7-7 and J is TRBJ1-1; the D is unclear. Germline assignment: CDR1 SSHAT and CDR2 FNYEAQ (reference sequence). The CDR3 spans 15 residues. V was shortened by 5 bases and J by 11 bases, with 24 bases between the two germline ends. CDR3 nucleotide sequence: TGTGCCAGCAGCCCAGATAGCACAGATACGCAGTATGCTTTCTTT. Translation gives CASSPDSTDTQYAFF. The whole variable domain, remainder taken from reference TRBV7-7 and TRBJ1-1, is GAGVSQSPRYKVTKRGQDVTLRCDPISSHATLYWYQQALGQGPEFLTYFNYEAQPDKSGLPSDRFSAERPEGSISTLTIQRTEQRDSAMYRCASSPDSTDTQYAFFGQGTRLTVV.